Sequencing of this TCR beta chain was carried out in a study of CD8+ T cells in alopecia areata. Study-level background: It was 6 to 18 months of tofacitinib, and then there were 6 months off drug. Findings and caveats of the study: Tofacitinib did not eliminate many expanded lesional clones from scalp or blood.

Documented treatment: oral pan-JAK inhibitor, 5-10 mg twice daily. With regard to this clone: The antigen remains undetermined.

Reverse transcription of extracted RNA yielded cDNA, which provided the sequencing template. Generated by immunoSEQ multiplex PCR, the TCRdb table keeps only in-frame clones and is missing some. The data contain 95,000 to 110,000 clones, about nine tenths of them singletons. The sequencing used CD8+ T cells sorted from blood, collected at week 34, from a patient treated with tofacitinib. The sequence was obtained from a human donor with alopecia areata.

CDR3 DNA sequence: TGTGCCTGGAGTCAGCCCCCCACTGAAGCTTTCTTT. This sequence encodes CAWSQPPTEAFF. This chain uses TRBV30 with TRBJ1-1; no reliable D call. Per germline, CDR1 GTSNPN and CDR2 SVGIG (reference sequence). Trimming took 2 bases from V and 4 from J, leaving 8 bases between them. The CDR3 extends over 12 amino acids.